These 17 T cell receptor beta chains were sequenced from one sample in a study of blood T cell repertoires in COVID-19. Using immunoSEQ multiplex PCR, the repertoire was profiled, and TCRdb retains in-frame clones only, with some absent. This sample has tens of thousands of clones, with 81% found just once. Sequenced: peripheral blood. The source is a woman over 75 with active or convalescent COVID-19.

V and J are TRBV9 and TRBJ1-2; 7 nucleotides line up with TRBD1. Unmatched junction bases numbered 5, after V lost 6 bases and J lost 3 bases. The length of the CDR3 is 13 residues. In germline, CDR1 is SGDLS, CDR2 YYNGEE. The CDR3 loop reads CASTRTGHYGYTF. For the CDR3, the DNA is TGTGCCAGCACCCGGACAGGCCACTATGGCTACACCTTC.

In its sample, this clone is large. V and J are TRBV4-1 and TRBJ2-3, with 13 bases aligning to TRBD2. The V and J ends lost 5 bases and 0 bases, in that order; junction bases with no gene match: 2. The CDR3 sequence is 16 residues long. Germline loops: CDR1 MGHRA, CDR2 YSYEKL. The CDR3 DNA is TGCGCCAGCAGCGTACTAGCGGGGGGGAGCACAGATACGCAGTATTTT. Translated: CASSVLAGGSTDTQYF.

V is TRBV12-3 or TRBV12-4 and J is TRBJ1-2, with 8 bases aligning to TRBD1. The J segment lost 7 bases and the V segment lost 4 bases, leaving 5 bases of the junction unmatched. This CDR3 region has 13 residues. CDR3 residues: CASSYPGGGGYTF. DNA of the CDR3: TGTGCCAGCAGTTATCCAGGGGGCGGTGGCTACACCTTC.

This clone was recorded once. The CDR3 bases are TGTGCCAGCTCAACCGGGACAGGAGTCTACGAGCAGTACTTC. This encodes CASSTGTGVYEQYF. The gene calls are TRBV18 and TRBJ2-7; 8 bases agree with TRBD1. The J segment lost 3 bases and the V segment lost 5 bases, leaving 6 bases of the junction unmatched. CDR1 is KGHSH, CDR2 LQKENI, per germline. This CDR3 contains 14 residues. The whole variable domain, filled in from reference TRBV18 and TRBJ2-7, reads NAGVMQNPRHLVRRRGQEARLRCSPMKGHSHVYWYRQLPEEGLKFMVYLQKENIIDESGMPKERFSAEFPKEGPSILRIQQVVRGDSAAYFCASSTGTGVYEQYFGPGTRLTVT.

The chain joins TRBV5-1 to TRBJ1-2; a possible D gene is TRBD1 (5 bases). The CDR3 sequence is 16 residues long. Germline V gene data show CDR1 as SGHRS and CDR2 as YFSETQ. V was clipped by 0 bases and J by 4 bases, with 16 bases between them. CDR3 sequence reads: CASSLGSGETSYGYTF. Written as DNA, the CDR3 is TGCGCCAGCAGCTTGGGGTCGGGGGAGACGAGCTATGGCTACACCTTC.

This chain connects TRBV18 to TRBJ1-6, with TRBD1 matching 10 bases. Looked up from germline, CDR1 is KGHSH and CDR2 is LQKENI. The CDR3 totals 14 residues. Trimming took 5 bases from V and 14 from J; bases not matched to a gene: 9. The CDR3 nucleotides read TGTGCCAGCTCATACGGACAGGGGGAAGGGGCCCTCCACTTT. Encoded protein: CASSYGQGEGALHF.

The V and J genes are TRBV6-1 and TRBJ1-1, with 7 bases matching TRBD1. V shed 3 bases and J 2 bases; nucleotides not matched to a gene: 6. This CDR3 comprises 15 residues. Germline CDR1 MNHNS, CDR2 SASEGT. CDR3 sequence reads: CASSDLYRGNTEAFF. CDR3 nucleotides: TGTGCCAGCAGTGACCTGTACAGGGGAAACACTGAAGCTTTCTTT.

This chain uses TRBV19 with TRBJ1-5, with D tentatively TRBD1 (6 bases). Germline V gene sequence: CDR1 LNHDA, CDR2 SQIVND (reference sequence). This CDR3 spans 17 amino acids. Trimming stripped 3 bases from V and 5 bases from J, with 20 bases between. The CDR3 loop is CASSIPDSWAIHQPQHF. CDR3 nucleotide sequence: TGTGCCAGTAGTATCCCGGACAGTTGGGCAATTCATCAGCCCCAGCATTTT.

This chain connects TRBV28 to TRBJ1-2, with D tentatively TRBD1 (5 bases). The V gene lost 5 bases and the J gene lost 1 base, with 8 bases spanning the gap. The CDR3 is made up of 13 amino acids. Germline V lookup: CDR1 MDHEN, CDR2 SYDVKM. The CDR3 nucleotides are TGTGCCAGCAGTCGACAGATTAACTATGGCTACACCTTC. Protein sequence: CASSRQINYGYTF.

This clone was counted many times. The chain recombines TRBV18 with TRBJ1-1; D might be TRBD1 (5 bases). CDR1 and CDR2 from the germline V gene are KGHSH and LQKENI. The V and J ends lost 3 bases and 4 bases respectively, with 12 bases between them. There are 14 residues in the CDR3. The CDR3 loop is CASSPNLGVTEAFF. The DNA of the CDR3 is TGTGCCAGCTCACCTAATTTAGGGGTCACTGAAGCTTTCTTT.

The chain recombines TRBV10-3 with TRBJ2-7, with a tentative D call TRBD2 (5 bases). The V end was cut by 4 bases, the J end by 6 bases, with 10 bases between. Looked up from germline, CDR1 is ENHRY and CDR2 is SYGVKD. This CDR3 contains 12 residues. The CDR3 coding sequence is TGTGCCATCAGTGCTCTAGCTTCCGAGCAGTACTTC. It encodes CAISALASEQYF.

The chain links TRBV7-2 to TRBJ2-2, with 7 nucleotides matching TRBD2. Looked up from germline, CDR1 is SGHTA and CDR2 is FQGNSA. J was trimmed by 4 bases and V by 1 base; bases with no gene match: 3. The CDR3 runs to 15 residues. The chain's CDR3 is CASSLDWTSTGELFF. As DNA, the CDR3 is TGTGCCAGCAGCTTAGACTGGACTAGCACCGGGGAGCTGTTTTTT.

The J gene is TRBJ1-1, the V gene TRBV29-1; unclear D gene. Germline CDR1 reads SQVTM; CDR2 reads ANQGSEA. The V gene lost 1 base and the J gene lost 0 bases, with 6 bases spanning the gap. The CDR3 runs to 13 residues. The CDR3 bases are TGCAGCGTTGAAGGGACTATGAACACTGAAGCTTTCTTT. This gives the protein CSVEGTMNTEAFF.

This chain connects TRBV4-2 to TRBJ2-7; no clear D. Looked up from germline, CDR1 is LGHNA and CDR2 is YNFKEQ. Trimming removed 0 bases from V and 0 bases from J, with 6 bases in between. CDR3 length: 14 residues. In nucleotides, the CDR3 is TGTGCCAGCAGCCAAGAGTATAGCTCCTACGAGCAGTACTTC. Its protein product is CASSQEYSSYEQYF.

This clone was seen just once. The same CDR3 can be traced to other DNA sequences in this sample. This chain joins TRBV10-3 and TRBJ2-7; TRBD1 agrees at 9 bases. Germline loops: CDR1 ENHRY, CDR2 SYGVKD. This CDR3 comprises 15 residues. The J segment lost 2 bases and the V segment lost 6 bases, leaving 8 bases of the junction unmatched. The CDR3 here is CAISVDRGSPYEQYF. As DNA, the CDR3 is TGTGCCATCAGCGTGGACAGGGGTAGTCCCTACGAGCAGTACTTC.

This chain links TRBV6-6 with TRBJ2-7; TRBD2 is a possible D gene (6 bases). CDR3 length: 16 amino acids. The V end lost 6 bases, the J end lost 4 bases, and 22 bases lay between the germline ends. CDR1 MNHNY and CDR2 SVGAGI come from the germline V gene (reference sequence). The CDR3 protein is CASSPNGGQWEYEQYF. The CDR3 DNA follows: TGTGCCAGCAGCCCCAACGGAGGGCAGTGGGAATACGAGCAGTACTTC.

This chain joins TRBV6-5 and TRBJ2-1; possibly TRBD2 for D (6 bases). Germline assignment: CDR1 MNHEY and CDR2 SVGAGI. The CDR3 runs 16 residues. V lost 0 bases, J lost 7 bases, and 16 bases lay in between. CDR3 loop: CASSYSGAGRRNEQFF. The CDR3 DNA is TGTGCCAGCAGTTACTCAGGGGCGGGGCGCCGAAATGAGCAGTTCTTC.